This T cell receptor (beta chain) was observed in a study of immune evolution from preneoplasia to lung adenocarcinoma (dated by TCRdb to 2020 to 2022). As for the study more broadly: HLA loss of heterozygosity was observed in roughly 6.8%, 16% and 36% of AIS, MIA and ADC lesions, respectively, and was not observed in any AAH lesions. The study used immune gene expression, TCR sequencing and multiplex immunofluorescence to profile the immune contexture of lung adenocarcinoma precursors and invasive adenocarcinoma. Resected precursor lesions (AAH, AIS, MIA) and invasive adenocarcinomas were compared against paired morphologically normal lung tissue. Sample size was based on specimen availability rather than a prior power calculation. Whole exome sequencing and methylation data from the same cohort of nodules were integrated with the immune data. A total of around 58 patients with pulmonary nodules who underwent surgical resection were included in the overall cohort. A total of 40 to 60 patients contributed TCR sequencing data. It was reported in the study that about 100 samples were used for TCR sequencing. POLYSOLVER was used to infer class I HLA alleles from exome data, and LOHHLA was used to detect allele-specific HLA loss.

Overall results and qualifications from the work: All patients were from Japan and China, so applicability to Western populations was uncertain. The findings were based on association rather than direct causation, and larger cohorts with long-term follow-up and longitudinal biopsies were deemed needed. Compared with EGFR-mutant or double wild-type lesions, KRAS-mutant nodules had the highest T cell clonality. Normal lung had the highest top T cell clone frequencies, and these frequencies appeared to fall progressively from AAH through AIS, MIA and invasive adenocarcinoma. Normal lung showed the highest clonality, whereas later-stage lesions appeared to have higher T cell density and diversity but lower clonality.

The patients had resection in Japan or China between 2014 and 2017. Two lung cancer pathologists independently confirmed the histologic diagnosis of each case on H&E slides. For nucleic acid extraction, premalignant or tumor cells were enriched by macro-dissection following pathologic assessment. FFPE tissue was used for DNA isolation with the AllPrep DNA/RNA FFPE Kit. Measured from the cysteine to the phenylalanine, the CDR3 is 10 residues long. Only the CDR3 part of the read is kept: 30 bases, read in frame from the first base. A distance of 2 bases separates the germline ends of V and J, which lose 4 bases and 5 bases respectively. According to the germline V gene (reference sequence), CDR1 reads LNHDA and CDR2 reads SQIVND. This clone was picked up a small number of times. Its antigen is currently not known. No base-level quality is on record; no much larger clone is a single base apart. TCR beta CDR3 regions were sequenced from DNA using the immunoSEQ hsTCRbeta Kit. For the original study's pipeline: The ImmunoSEQ Analyzer was used to analyse the TCR sequencing data. T cell clonality was defined as 1 minus Pielou's evenness computed on productive rearrangements. The inverse Simpson index, applied to productive templates, was used to measure T cell diversity. T cell density was TCR beta template counts normalized to usable DNA, estimated by amplifying and sequencing housekeeping genes. Two-sided Kruskal-Wallis tests were used to compare TCR metrics across histologic stages. TCRdb re-hosts the immuneACCESS table, in-frame sequences only. Its copies lack some clones; in the studies checked, an unresolved V gene accounts for under half of them, and the cause for the rest is not known. V and J calls and clone size come straight from that table; D and trimming were deduced from the DNA. This sample lists fewer than 50,000 clones; over 75% were detected once. About 4.7% of the sample comes from the top ten.

This chain joins TRBV19 to TRBJ1-1, with the D gene not clear enough to name. The sequence came from a person between 60 and 69 years old with lung adenocarcinoma. Sample: FFPE invasive lung adenocarcinoma tissue. The sample's cell subset or site label, in plain terms: frankly invasive lung adenocarcinoma (ADC). The bases read TGTGCCAGTAGTACTACTGAAGCTTTCTTT. Its translation reads: CASSTTEAFF.